Following are 21 T cell receptor beta chains from one sample sequenced in a study of blood T cell repertoires in COVID-19. TCRdb's copy holds only in-frame clones and misses some; the assay was immunoSEQ multiplex PCR. The sample shows some 260,000 clones, 88% of them seen only once. Sequencing used peripheral blood. The origin of the receptors is a woman between 35 and 50 years old who had recovered from COVID-19.

This chain links TRBV27 with TRBJ2-5; D uncertain. Germline CDR1 MNHEY, CDR2 SMNVEV (reference sequence). Trimming shortened V by 6 bases and J by 5 bases, and 7 bases separated the two germline ends. The CDR3 runs to 11 residues. The CDR3 bases are TGTGCCAGCAGAATCGGGGAGACCCAGTACTTC. Encoded protein: CASRIGETQYF.

The chain has TRBV12-3 or TRBV12-4 and TRBJ1-3; a possible D gene is TRBD1 (5 bases). V was clipped by 7 bases and J by 5 bases, with 12 bases between them. CDR3 length equals 13 residues. The CDR3 protein is CASTRGGRNTIYF. The CDR3 region has the DNA TGTGCCAGCACCCGGGGGGGTCGAAACACCATATATTTT.

The chain is built from TRBV11-2 and TRBJ2-5, with 13 positions matching TRBD2. The CDR3 has 16 residues. Germline V CDR1 and CDR2: SGHAT, FQNNGV. V gave up 2 bases and J gave up 3 bases; unmatched junction bases: 3. Written as DNA, the CDR3 is TGTGCCAGCAGCTTAACCGGGACTAGCGGGAAAGAGACCCAGTACTTC. As protein: CASSLTGTSGKETQYF.

V gene TRBV15 combines with J gene TRBJ2-7, with 10 bases aligning to TRBD1. In germline, CDR1 is LNHNV, CDR2 YYDKDF (reference sequence). This CDR3 has 15 residues. The V segment lost 3 bases and the J segment 7 bases; nucleotides outside the gene matches: 9. The chain's CDR3 is CATSSRQGAAREQYF. The CDR3 DNA reads as TGTGCCACCAGCAGCCGACAGGGGGCGGCTAGGGAGCAGTACTTC.

The chain couples TRBV5-1 to TRBJ2-7; 15 positions agree with TRBD2. J gave up 7 bases and V 3 bases, and 2 bases lay outside the gene matches. In germline, CDR1 is SGHRS, CDR2 YFSETQ. This CDR3 comprises 14 residues. CDR3 sequence: CASSSGTSGREQYF. CDR3 nucleotides: TGCGCCAGCAGCTCAGGGACTAGCGGGAGGGAGCAGTACTTC.

The V and J genes are TRBV3-1 (or the pseudogene TRBV3-2) and TRBJ1-1; tentative D call: TRBD1 (5 bases). V gave up 0 bases and J gave up 6 bases, with 11 bases separating them. CDR1 is LGHDT and CDR2 is YNNKEL in the germline V gene (reference sequence). This CDR3 has 14 residues. CDR3 sequence reads: CASSQDLGRAEAFF. The CDR3, as DNA: TGTGCCAGCAGCCAAGATCTCGGCAGGGCTGAAGCTTTCTTT.

The chain has TRBV9 and TRBJ1-1; D is possibly TRBD1 (6 bases). The germline V gene encodes CDR1 SGDLS and CDR2 YYNGEE. Trimming left V 3 bases short and J 6 bases short, with 9 bases between. CDR3 size: 12 residues. The CDR3 sequence is CASSARTAEAFF. In DNA form, the CDR3 reads TGTGCCAGCAGCGCGAGGACAGCTGAAGCTTTCTTT.

The V call is TRBV10-3, the J call TRBJ1-1, with D hard to call. The CDR3 is 14 amino acids. Germline V gene data show CDR1 as ENHRY and CDR2 as SYGVKD. Trimming shortened V by 7 bases and J by 6 bases, and 18 bases separated the two germline ends. CDR3: CAITPRGTDSEAFF. CDR3 nucleotides: TGTGCCATCACCCCCCGGGGAACCGATTCTGAAGCTTTCTTT.

The V call is TRBV19, the J call TRBJ1-5; D might be TRBD1 (6 bases). The CDR3 extends over 14 amino acids. In germline, CDR1 is LNHDA, CDR2 SQIVND (reference sequence). Trimming left V 6 bases short and J 6 bases short, with 15 bases between. The CDR3 sequence: CASRGAIVGQPQHF. CDR3 DNA: TGTGCCAGTAGGGGGGCCATCGTAGGTCAGCCCCAGCATTTT.

The chain joins TRBV10-1 to TRBJ1-1; 7 bases fit TRBD1. Germline loops: CDR1 WNHNN, CDR2 SYGVQD (reference sequence). The trim removed 6 bases at V and 4 bases at J, leaving 8 bases unmatched. CDR3 length: 14 amino acids. CDR3 sequence (DNA): TGCGCCAGCAGCCAGACAGGGACGATCACTGAAGCTTTCTTT. Its protein product is CASSQTGTITEAFF.

The gene calls are TRBV30 and TRBJ1-1; no clear D. Germline-derived CDR1 and CDR2 are GTSNPN and SVGIG (reference sequence). The CDR3 runs to 14 residues. V was cut by 3 bases and J by 6 bases, with 17 bases left in between. The CDR3: CAWSPVTPRAEAFF. The CDR3 DNA reads as TGTGCCTGGAGCCCAGTGACACCGAGGGCTGAAGCTTTCTTT.

The chain carries TRBV30 and TRBJ1-6, with 10 bases identical to TRBD1. This CDR3 is 15 amino acids long. Germline CDR1 reads GTSNPN; CDR2 reads SVGIG (reference sequence). V was pared by 4 bases and J by 1 base, with 1 base of the junction left unmatched. In DNA form, the CDR3 reads TGTGCCTGGAAGGGACAGGGGTCCTATAATTCACCCCTCCACTTT. It codes for CAWKGQGSYNSPLHF. Drawing the rest from reference TRBV30 and TRBJ1-6, the complete variable domain is SQTIHQWPATLVQPVGSPLSLECTVEGTSNPNLYWYRQAAGRGLQLLFYSVGIGQISSEVPQNLSASRPQDRQFILSSKKLLLSDSGFYLCAWKGQGSYNSPLHFGNGTRLTVT.

The chain recombines TRBV7-9 with TRBJ2-1; TRBD2 aligns across 9 bases. The germline V gene has CDR1 SEHNR and CDR2 FQNEAQ (reference sequence). V trimming: 3 bases; J trimming: 8 bases; junction bases outside the gene matches: 11. CDR3 length equals 16 residues. Here the CDR3 reads CASSFGGVAGEHEQFF. CDR3 nucleotide sequence: TGTGCCAGCAGCTTCGGCGGGGTAGCGGGAGAACATGAGCAGTTCTTC.

The chain combines TRBV4-3 with TRBJ2-3; D possibly corresponds to TRBD2 (6 bases). V was trimmed by 1 base and J by 9 bases, leaving 14 bases between them. Germline V lookup: CDR1 LGHNA, CDR2 YSLEER. This CDR3 contains 14 residues. The CDR3 region has the DNA TGCGCCAGCAGCCAAGCCCGAGCGGGCCCCACGCAGTATTTT. Protein product: CASSQARAGPTQYF.

The chain has TRBV5-1 and TRBJ2-2; unclear D gene. Trimming shortened V by 9 bases and J by 4 bases, and 13 bases separated the two germline ends. CDR3 length equals 13 residues. Looked up from germline, CDR1 is SGHRS and CDR2 is YFSETQ. CDR3 in DNA: TGCGCCACCCGAGAGTCGGGCACCGGGGAGCTGTTTTTT. It translates to CATRESGTGELFF.

The chain recombines TRBV2 with TRBJ2-7; TRBD1 agrees at 9 bases. The CDR3 covers 17 residues. Trimming took 6 bases from V and 0 from J; bases not matched to a gene: 12. The germline V gene encodes CDR1 SNHLY and CDR2 FYNNEI. The CDR3 sequence: CASRRDRVGRGSYEQYF. For the CDR3, the DNA is TGTGCCAGCAGGAGGGACAGGGTTGGTAGGGGCTCCTACGAGCAGTACTTC.

The chain links TRBV29-1 to TRBJ2-6; a possible D gene is TRBD1 (5 bases). Trimming took 6 bases from V and 0 from J, leaving 9 bases between them. The CDR3 is 14 residues long. Germline V CDR1 and CDR2: SQVTM, ANQGSEA. This CDR3 is CSVATDSGANVLTF. CDR3 in DNA: TGCAGCGTCGCGACAGACTCTGGGGCCAACGTCCTGACTTTC. The full variable domain, its missing parts supplied by reference TRBV29-1 and TRBJ2-6, is SAVISQKPSRDICQRGTSLTIQCQVDSQVTMMFWYRQQPGQSLTLIATANQGSEATYESGFVIDKFPISRPNLTFSTLTVSNMSPEDSSIYLCSVATDSGANVLTFGAGSRLTVL.

This sequence joins TRBV7-8 and TRBJ1-5; TRBD1 aligns across 8 bases. Germline-derived CDR1 and CDR2 are SGHVS and FQNEAQ. V dropped 1 base and J dropped 7; count of bases not matched to a gene: 3. The CDR3 loop spans 14 amino acids. This CDR3 reads CASSLDRGLQPQHF. The CDR3, as DNA: TGTGCCAGCAGCTTAGACAGGGGGTTGCAGCCCCAGCATTTT.

The sample holds many counts of this clone. J is TRBJ1-1 and V is TRBV7-2; D uncertain. This CDR3 contains 14 residues. Germline-derived CDR1 and CDR2 are SGHTA and FQGNSA. Trimming removed 0 bases at V and 4 bases at J, with 9 bases between. The CDR3 DNA reads TGTGCCAGCAGCTTAGCGACCGGGGTCACTGAAGCTTTCTTT. It encodes CASSLATGVTEAFF. Drawing the rest from reference TRBV7-2 and TRBJ1-1, the complete variable domain is GAGVSQSPSNKVTEKGKDVELRCDPISGHTALYWYRQSLGQGLEFLIYFQGNSAPDKSGLPSDRFSAERTGGSVSTLTIQRTQQEDSAVYLCASSLATGVTEAFFGQGTRLTVV.

This clone was recorded a few times. The gene calls are TRBV5-1 and TRBJ1-2; D remains unclear. The CDR3 is 12 amino acids. V lost 5 bases, J lost 4 bases, and 9 bases lay in between. In germline, CDR1 is SGHRS, CDR2 YFSETQ. The CDR3 DNA reads as TGCGCCAGCAGTGGGGAGCCCTATGGCTACACCTTC. Amino acids: CASSGEPYGYTF.

With respect to this clone: A junction boundary mismatches the germline segment, possibly from a read error. The rearrangement uses TRBV7-7 and TRBJ2-5, with 11 nucleotides matching TRBD2. CDR3 length: 15 amino acids. The germline gives CDR1 SSHAT, CDR2 FNYEAQ (reference sequence). Written as DNA, the CDR3 is TGTGCTAGCAGCTTAGCGGGAGGGCGGCAAGAGACCCAGTACTTC. Translating gives CASSLAGGRQETQYF.